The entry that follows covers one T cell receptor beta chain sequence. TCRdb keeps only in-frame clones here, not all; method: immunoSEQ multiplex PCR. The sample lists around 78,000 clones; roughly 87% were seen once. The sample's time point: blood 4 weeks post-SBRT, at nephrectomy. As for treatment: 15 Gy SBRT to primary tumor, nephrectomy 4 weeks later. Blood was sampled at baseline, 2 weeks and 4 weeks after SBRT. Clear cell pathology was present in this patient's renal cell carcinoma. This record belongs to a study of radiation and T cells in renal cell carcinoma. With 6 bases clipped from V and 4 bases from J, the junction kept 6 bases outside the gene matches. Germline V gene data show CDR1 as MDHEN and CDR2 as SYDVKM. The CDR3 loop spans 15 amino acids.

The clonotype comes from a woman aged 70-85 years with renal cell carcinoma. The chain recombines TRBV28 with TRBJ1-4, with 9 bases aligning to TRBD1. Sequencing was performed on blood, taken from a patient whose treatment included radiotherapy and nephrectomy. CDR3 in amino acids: CASREGTGNNEKLFF. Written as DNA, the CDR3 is TGTGCCAGCAGGGAAGGGACAGGGAATAATGAAAAACTGTTTTTT.